This paragraph reports one T cell receptor beta chain. This sample is drawn from a study of blood T cell repertoires in COVID-19. Study overall: T cells, B-cell-depleted T cells, or PBMCs supplied cDNA or gDNA.

Patients in Seattle were enrolled during active infection, then followed longitudinally. V trimming: 6 bases; J trimming: 4 bases; junction bases outside the gene matches: 3. Germline lookup yields CDR1 SNHLY and CDR2 FYNNEI. This CDR3 has 14 residues. Original handling: Amplifying reference gene primers gave estimates of nucleated cell counts. TCRdb keeps only in-frame clones here, not all; method: immunoSEQ multiplex PCR. V, J and clone size derive from that table, while D and trimming were established from the DNA sequence. The profile shows 60,000 to 70,000 clones, approximately 88% of them singletons.

The specimen was peripheral blood. The receptor was isolated from a woman between 55 and 75 years old with COVID-19, enrolled during active disease. The rearrangement joins TRBV2 to TRBJ2-1; 10 bases line up with TRBD2. In DNA form, the CDR3 reads TGTGCCAGCAGGAGACTAGCGGGTTACAATGAGCAGTTCTTC. Encoded protein: CASRRLAGYNEQFF.